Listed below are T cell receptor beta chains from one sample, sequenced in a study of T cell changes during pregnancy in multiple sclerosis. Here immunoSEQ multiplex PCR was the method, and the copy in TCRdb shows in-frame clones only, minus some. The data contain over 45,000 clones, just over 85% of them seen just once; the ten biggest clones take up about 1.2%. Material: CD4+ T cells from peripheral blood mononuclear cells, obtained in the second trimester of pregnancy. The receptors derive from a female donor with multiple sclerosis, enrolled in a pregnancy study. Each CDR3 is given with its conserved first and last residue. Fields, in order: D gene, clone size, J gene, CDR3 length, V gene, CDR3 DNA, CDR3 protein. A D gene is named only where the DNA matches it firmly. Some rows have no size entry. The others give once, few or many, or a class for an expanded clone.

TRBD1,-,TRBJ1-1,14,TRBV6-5,TGTGCCAGCAGTTACCTTCAGGGGGCAAGGTACGCTTTCTTT,CASSYLQGARYAFF
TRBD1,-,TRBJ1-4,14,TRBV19,TGTGCCAGTAGGAGAGGGGGCGTAGGAGAAAAACTGTTTTTT,CASRRGGVGEKLFF
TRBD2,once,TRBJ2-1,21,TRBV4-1,TGCGCCAGCAGCCAAGATACCGGCGGTCTTGCGACTAGCGGGAGGTACCGACTAGGGTTCTTC,CASSQDTGGLATSGRYRLGFF
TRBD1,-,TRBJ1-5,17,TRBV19,TGTGCCACTGAACCGGGACAGGGGAGATATAGCAATCAGCCCCAGCATTTT,CATEPGQGRYSNQPQHF
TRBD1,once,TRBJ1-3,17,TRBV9,TGTGCCAGCAGCCGGACAGGGGCCGCCCTGGGAGGAAACACCATATATTTT,CASSRTGAALGGNTIYF
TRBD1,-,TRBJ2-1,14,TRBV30,TGTGCCTGGAGTGTACGGACAGGATACAATGAGCAGTTCTTC,CAWSVRTGYNEQFF
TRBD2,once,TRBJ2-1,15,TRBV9,TGTGCCAGCAGCGTTGGACTAGCGACCTACAATGAGCAGTTCTTC,CASSVGLATYNEQFF
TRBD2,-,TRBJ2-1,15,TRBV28,TGTGCCAGCAGTTTGTACCGCCTGGGGGGGAATGAGCAGTTCTTC,CASSLYRLGGNEQFF
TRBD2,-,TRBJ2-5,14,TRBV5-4,TGTGCCAGCGCCCGGGGGGGTTACCAAGAGACCCAGTACTTC,CASARGGYQETQYF
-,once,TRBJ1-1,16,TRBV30,TGTGCCTGGAGTGTACGCCCCCCAGGTATGAACACTGAAGCTTTCTTT,CAWSVRPPGMNTEAFF
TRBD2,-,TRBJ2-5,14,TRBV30,TGTGCCTGGACTCTCGGGGGGACGAGAGAGACCCAGTACTTC,CAWTLGGTRETQYF
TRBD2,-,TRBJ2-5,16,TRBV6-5,TGTGCCAGCAGTTACTTAAGCGGGAGGGCCCAAGAGACCCAGTACTTC,CASSYLSGRAQETQYF
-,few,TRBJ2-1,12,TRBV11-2,TGTGCCAGCAGCAGGGGGAACCATGAGCAGTTCTTC,CASSRGNHEQFF